The T cell receptor beta chain described here comes from a study of post-analysis software for immune sequencing data. Study-wide context: Disease trajectories encompassed relapsing-remitting, secondary progressive and progressive-relapsing multiple sclerosis.

This clonotype was recorded once. Antigen specificity is unknown. cDNA libraries of TCR beta carried unique molecular identifiers. T cells numbering about 0.85 to 10 million gave rise to around 460,000 cDNA molecules. TCRdb re-derived calls from the PCR reads in MiXCR, one entry per CDR3 protein. Counted here are approximately 660,000 distinct CDR3 sequences, 59% occurring once; the ten biggest clones make up approximately 11%. Study results and caveats: Controls had lower frequencies than patients of 4 or 5 TRBV segments, which included TRBV5-6, TRBV5-1 and TRBV20-1. Strong co-clustering by F measure was seen for same-batch samples.

The CDR3 has 17 residues. Looked up from germline, CDR1 is GTSNPN and CDR2 is SVGIG (reference sequence). The ends lost 0 bases at V and 2 bases at J; junction bases unmatched: 5. V gene TRBV30 combines with J gene TRBJ2-6; 9 bases agree with TRBD1. The receptor was derived from a girl aged 2-10 years with multiple sclerosis. Material: blood. CDR3 amino acids: CAWSVPWTGAGANVLTF. The CDR3 DNA reads TGTGCCTGGAGTGTACCGTGGACAGGGGCTGGGGCCAACGTCCTGACTTTC. Together with reference TRBV30 and TRBJ2-6, the CDR3 gives the full variable domain: SQTIHQWPATLVQPVGSPLSLECTVEGTSNPNLYWYRQAAGRGLQLLFYSVGIGQISSEVPQNLSASRPQDRQFILSSKKLLLSDSGFYLCAWSVPWTGAGANVLTFGAGSRLTVL.